This T cell receptor (beta chain) was captured by sequencing in a study of T cell responses to AZD1222 COVID-19 vaccine. The CDR3 covers 16 residues. Germline lookup yields CDR1 SEHNR and CDR2 FQNEAQ (reference sequence). The germline V and J ends were trimmed by 5 bases and 0 bases, with 15 bases remaining between them. On this clone: Its matching antigen is unknown.

Notes on the study in general: Spike-wide coverage was observed for vaccine-associated CD4 TCRs, with dominant responses at 160-218 and 743-854. Females made up more of the donors, who were largely white British, and clonal diversity may have come out too low.

Repertoires were generated with immunoSEQ multiplex PCR, while TCRdb's copy carries only in-frame clones and drops some. Among about 120,000 clones listed, around 92% were seen once. The clonotype comes from an adult in good health. The source material was peripheral blood, sampled on day 0 of AZD1222 vaccination. The chain carries TRBV7-9 and TRBJ2-3; no clear D. Here the CDR3 reads CASSVLLITSTDTQYF. CDR3 DNA sequence: TGTGCCAGCAGCGTATTGCTAATTACTAGCACAGATACGCAGTATTTT. The whole variable domain, remainder taken from reference TRBV7-9 and TRBJ2-3, is DTGVSQNPRHKITKRGQNVTFRCDPISEHNRLYWYRQTLGQGPEFLTYFQNEAQLEKSRLLSDRFSAERPKGSFSTLEIQRTEQGDSAMYLCASSVLLITSTDTQYFGPGTRLTVL.